The 27 T cell receptor beta chains listed next were all sequenced from one sample in a study of T cells in Graves' hyperthyroidism and ophthalmopathy. Researchers took RNA transcripts and amplified the TCR beta CDR3 regions from them. The primer set for the first-round RT-PCR of the TCR CDR3 was HTBI. Via MiXCR, TCRdb re-called the multiplex PCR reads, giving one row per CDR3 protein. The sample includes 300,000 to 350,000 distinct CDR3 sequences, under 25% of them seen just once. Sequencing used blood. Every receptor here comes from a woman aged 45 to 65 with Graves' hyperthyroidism.

This clonotype was detected ten times or more. The chain joins TRBV6-1 to TRBJ1-1, with D maybe TRBD1 (6 bases). Trimming removed 5 bases from V and 5 bases from J, with 12 bases in between. The CDR3 is 13 residues long. The V gene's germline CDR1 is MNHNS and CDR2 SASEGT. CDR3: CASSYTGRTEAFF. The DNA of the CDR3 is TGTGCCAGCAGTTATACAGGGAGAACTGAAGCTTTCTTT.

This clonotype was seen more than once but under ten times. The chain employs TRBV20-1 and TRBJ2-5; weak D call: TRBD2 (5 bases). Germline V gene sequence: CDR1 DFQATT, CDR2 SNEGSKA (reference sequence). V was pared by 4 bases and J by 8 bases, with 11 bases between. CDR3 size: 11 residues. CDR3 sequence reads: CSAKRRSTQYF. CDR3 in DNA: TGCAGTGCTAAAAGGAGGAGCACCCAGTACTTC.

This clonotype was picked up many times. This chain's CDR3 is CASSSHRGQETQYF. In DNA form, the CDR3 reads TGTGCCAGCAGTTCACACAGGGGACAAGAGACCCAGTACTTC. The chain carries TRBV28 and TRBJ2-5, with TRBD1 matching over 7 bases. The CDR3 is made up of 14 amino acids. The germline gives CDR1 MDHEN, CDR2 SYDVKM. With V trimmed by 4 bases and J by 2 bases, 4 bases remained unmatched.

Ten or more counts support this clonotype. J is TRBJ2-1 and V is TRBV20-1, with 10 bases lining up with TRBD1. Germline V gene data show CDR1 as DFQATT and CDR2 as SNEGSKA (reference sequence). The CDR3 runs to 16 residues. V gave up 1 base and J gave up 2 bases; unmatched junction bases: 5. The CDR3 loop is CSARVPGTGAYNEQFF. DNA for the CDR3: TGCAGTGCTAGAGTTCCCGGGACAGGGGCCTACAATGAGCAGTTCTTC.

This clonotype has ten or more counts. This chain connects TRBV30 to TRBJ2-5; D gene unclear. The CDR3 is 12 amino acids. V was trimmed by 2 bases and J by 1 base, leaving 5 bases between them. Per the germline V gene, CDR1 is GTSNPN and CDR2 is SVGIG (reference sequence). CDR3 coding DNA: TGTGCCTGGAGTCCCGCCCAAGAGACCCAGTACTTC. Translating gives CAWSPAQETQYF.

This chain uses TRBV29-1 with TRBJ2-2; 8 bases are a match to TRBD2. Germline V gene data show CDR1 as SQVTM and CDR2 as ANQGSEA. Losses at the gene ends were 6 bases for V and 8 bases for J; bases not matched to a gene: 14. This CDR3 has 15 amino acids. Here the CDR3 reads CSVGGTSGARGELFF. As DNA, the CDR3 is TGCAGCGTCGGTGGCACTAGCGGAGCCCGAGGGGAGCTGTTTTTT.

This clonotype was found many times. The chain links TRBV20-1 to TRBJ2-5; 8 bases fit TRBD2. Germline V gives CDR1 DFQATT, CDR2 SNEGSKA (reference sequence). The CDR3 is 14 amino acids. Trimming removed 6 bases from V and 13 bases from J; junction bases left unmatched: 19. CDR3 amino acids: CSARSPAAGVPGYF. The CDR3 DNA reads as TGCAGTGCCCGATCGCCGGCAGCGGGGGTCCCGGGGTACTTC.

This clonotype occurred many times. This chain joins TRBV11-2 and TRBJ2-3; the match to TRBD2 covers 11 bases. Germline V gene lookup returns CDR1 SGHAT and CDR2 FQNNGV. The CDR3 length is 20 residues. Losses at the gene ends were 3 bases for V and 1 base for J; bases not matched to a gene: 15. The CDR3 here is CASSLTTGLAVTQGTDTQYF. DNA of the CDR3: TGTGCCAGCAGCTTGACCACGGGACTAGCGGTTACTCAGGGCACAGATACGCAGTATTTT.

Only a few counts were recorded for this clonotype. The junction shows a germline mismatch at one end, possibly a read error. V and J are TRBV28 and TRBJ2-3, with 8 bases matching TRBD2. This CDR3 has 14 residues. Per germline, CDR1 MDHEN and CDR2 SYDVKM. The CDR3 loop reads CASRGLVRSDTQCF. CDR3 nucleotide sequence: TGTGCCAGCAGGGGACTAGTCAGGTCAGATACGCAGTGTTTT.

V and J are TRBV9 and TRBJ2-7; TRBD2 agrees at 10 bases. The CDR3 spans 15 residues. Per the germline V gene, CDR1 is SGDLS and CDR2 is YYNGEE. J lost 5 bases, V lost 4 bases, and 9 bases had no gene match. This chain's CDR3 is CASSPRSGRADEQYF. CDR3 nucleotide sequence: TGTGCCAGCAGCCCCCGCAGCGGGAGGGCCGACGAGCAGTACTTC. The full variable domain, its missing parts supplied by reference TRBV9 and TRBJ2-7, is DSGVTQTPKHLITATGQRVTLRCSPRSGDLSVYWYQQSLDQGLQFLIQYYNGEERAKGNILERFSAQQFPDLHSELNLSSLELGDSALYFCASSPRSGRADEQYFGPGTRLTVT.

Only a few counts were recorded for this clonotype. The chain joins TRBV27 to TRBJ2-7; D not resolved. The CDR3 is made up of 15 amino acids. Looked up from germline, CDR1 is MNHEY and CDR2 is SMNVEV (reference sequence). Trimming cost V 3 bases and J 1 base, with 13 bases left between them. CDR3 in amino acids: CASSFRPGSSYEQYF. CDR3 DNA: TGTGCCAGCAGTTTTCGACCGGGTTCGTCCTACGAGCAGTACTTC.

The chain couples TRBV4-1 to TRBJ1-2; unclear D gene. Trimming stripped 5 bases from V and 4 bases from J, with 17 bases between. CDR1 is MGHRA and CDR2 is YSYEKL in the germline V gene. The CDR3 consists of 15 residues. The CDR3 loop reads CASSADAAAFYGYTF. The CDR3 DNA sequence: TGCGCCAGCAGCGCGGACGCTGCTGCCTTCTATGGCTACACCTTC.

Regarding this clonotype: It may be a read error: a sequence one base away is much more abundant. The V call is TRBV30, the J call TRBJ1-4, with D perhaps matching TRBD1 (5 bases). In germline, CDR1 is GTSNPN, CDR2 SVGIG (reference sequence). There are 13 residues in the CDR3. In nucleotides, the CDR3 is TGTGCCTGGATCGGGGGAGACCGGGGAAAACCGTTTTTT. Translation gives CAWIGGDRGKPFF. The variable domain in full, with the rest retrieved from reference TRBV30 and TRBJ1-4, is SQTIHQWPATLVQPVGSPLSLECTVEGTSNPNLYWYRQAAGRGLQLLFYSVGIGQISSEVPQNLSASRPQDRQFILSSKKLLLSDSGFYLCAWIGGDRGKPFFGSGTQLSVL.

The chain couples TRBV20-1 to TRBJ2-1; no reliable D call. This CDR3 has 14 residues. Germline CDR1 reads DFQATT; CDR2 reads SNEGSKA (reference sequence). V shed 5 bases and J shed 3 bases, with 14 bases lying between them. The CDR3, as DNA: TGCAGTGCTCGCCAGGTTCTCGGCTACAATGAGCAGTTCTTC. Its translation: CSARQVLGYNEQFF.

The gene calls are TRBV11-1 and TRBJ1-5; 7 bases agree with TRBD1. The CDR3 runs 19 residues. CDR1 is SGHAT, CDR2 FQDESV, per germline (reference sequence). Trimming at V came to 5 bases and at J to 1 base, leaving 17 bases not matched to a gene. The CDR3 DNA is TGTGCCAGCAGCCCGTGGTCCGGGACAGCTAAATTGAGCAATCAGCCCCAGCATTTT. Protein: CASSPWSGTAKLSNQPQHF.

This rearrangement joins TRBV29-1 to TRBJ2-6, with TRBD1 as a possible D gene (6 bases). CDR1 and CDR2 from the germline V gene are SQVTM and ANQGSEA. There are 14 residues in the CDR3. V was trimmed by 6 bases and J by 4 bases, leaving 13 bases between them. CDR3 residues: CSVTTGSGANVLTF. CDR3 bases: TGCAGCGTCACTACAGGGTCCGGGGCCAACGTCCTGACTTTC. Together with reference TRBV29-1 and TRBJ2-6, the CDR3 gives the full variable domain: SAVISQKPSRDICQRGTSLTIQCQVDSQVTMMFWYRQQPGQSLTLIATANQGSEATYESGFVIDKFPISRPNLTFSTLTVSNMSPEDSSIYLCSVTTGSGANVLTFGAGSRLTVL.

Ten or more counts support this clonotype. The chain has TRBV5-1 and TRBJ2-1; tentatively, D is TRBD1 (6 bases). V dropped 6 bases and J dropped 9 bases, with 16 bases sitting between them. CDR1 and CDR2 (germline): SGHRS, YFSETQ. This CDR3 region has 13 residues. The DNA for the CDR3 is TGCGCCAGCATCTCCGACAGGATGGGTGAGCAGTTCTTC. This translates into CASISDRMGEQFF.

This chain connects TRBV3-1 to TRBJ2-3, with TRBD2 identical over 7 bases. The V and J ends lost 4 bases and 4 bases, in that order; junction bases with no gene match: 8. This CDR3 has 15 residues. Germline V gene sequence: CDR1 LGHDT, CDR2 YNNKEL (reference sequence). CDR3 sequence (DNA): TGTGCCAGCAGCCGGGGAGGGAGAACCGCAGATACGCAGTATTTT. Translation gives CASSRGGRTADTQYF.

This clonotype was recorded many times. This chain connects TRBV3-1 to TRBJ1-6; a possible D gene is TRBD1 (6 bases). The CDR3 spans 14 residues. Per germline, CDR1 LGHDT and CDR2 YNNKEL (reference sequence). V gave up 5 bases and J gave up 5 bases, with 10 bases separating them. CDR3 bases: TGTGCCAGCAGCGAGGGACACAATAATTCACCCCTCCACTTT. This translates into CASSEGHNNSPLHF.

This clonotype came up many times. The chain combines TRBV11-2 with TRBJ1-1; TRBD1 agrees at 10 bases. The germline CDR1 and CDR2 sequences are SGHAT and FQNNGV. V was pared by 1 base and J by 5 bases, with 4 bases of the junction left unmatched. The CDR3 length is 15 residues. CDR3 sequence: CASSLGGTGVTEAFF. The CDR3 DNA sequence: TGTGCCAGCAGCTTAGGGGGGACAGGGGTGACTGAAGCTTTCTTT.

The table lists this clonotype with many counts. V and J are TRBV3-1 and TRBJ1-5; D call uncertain. This CDR3 has 17 amino acids. CDR1 and CDR2 (germline): LGHDT, YNNKEL (reference sequence). Trimming shortened V by 1 base and J by 2 bases, and 15 bases separated the two germline ends. As DNA, the CDR3 is TGTGCCAGCAGCCAAGGCCTTTGGACGAAGGGCAATCAGCCCCAGCATTTT. It codes for CASSQGLWTKGNQPQHF.

This clonotype appeared a single time. This may arise from a read error, as a much more abundant clone is one base away. The rearrangement joins TRBV11-1 to TRBJ2-3, with 7 bases lining up with TRBD2. CDR3 size: 12 residues. The germline CDR1 and CDR2 sequences are SGHAT and FQDESV (reference sequence). CDR3 nucleotide sequence: TGTGCCAGCAACGGACGGGAGGATACGCGGTATTTT. Its protein is CASNGREDTRYF.

V usage is TRBV6-1 and J usage is TRBJ1-5; D gene uncertain. CDR1 MNHNS and CDR2 SASEGT come from the germline V gene. Trimming pared 6 bases from V and 3 bases from J, leaving 18 bases between. This CDR3 has 16 residues. In nucleotides, the CDR3 is TGTGCCAGCAGGGCCCCCGAACGGGCCGACAATCAGCCCCAGCATTTT. This encodes CASRAPERADNQPQHF.

This clonotype was counted between two and nine times. The chain carries TRBV25-1 and TRBJ2-2; 13 bases line up with TRBD2. V shed 5 bases, J shed 7 bases, and the junction held 4 bases outside the gene matches. CDR1 and CDR2 (germline): MGHDK, SYGVNS. The CDR3 is 15 amino acids. This CDR3 is CASSTSGGAGGELFF. The CDR3 bases are TGTGCCAGCAGTACTAGCGGGGGGGCCGGCGGGGAGCTGTTTTTT.

In this sample, this clonotype turned up a few times. This chain joins TRBV5-1 and TRBJ1-1, with D unresolved. The V end was cut by 4 bases, the J end by 1 base, with 11 bases between. Germline V gene data show CDR1 as SGHRS and CDR2 as YFSETQ. CDR3 size: 14 residues. In DNA, the CDR3 is TGCGCCAGCAGCCCGGGAAGGGCGAACACTGAAGCTTTCTTT. Protein sequence: CASSPGRANTEAFF. The whole variable domain, filled in from reference TRBV5-1 and TRBJ1-1, reads KAGVTQTPRYLIKTRGQQVTLSCSPISGHRSVSWYQQTPGQGLQFLFEYFSETQRNKGNFPGRFSGRQFSNSRSEMNVSTLELGDSALYLCASSPGRANTEAFFGQGTRLTVV.

This clonotype was seen many times. This chain joins TRBV7-9 and TRBJ1-2; 7 bases are shared with TRBD1. Trimming at V came to 6 bases and at J to 2 bases, leaving 3 bases not matched to a gene. Per the germline V gene, CDR1 is SEHNR and CDR2 is FQNEAQ (reference sequence). This CDR3 has 13 amino acids. In nucleotides, the CDR3 is TGTGCCAGCAGTAGGGGACAGAACTATGGCTACACCTTC. Translated: CASSRGQNYGYTF.

This clonotype showed up just a few times. The gene calls are TRBV14 and TRBJ2-3; 9 bases map to TRBD2. The J segment lost 4 bases and the V segment lost 5 bases, leaving 10 bases of the junction unmatched. CDR3 length: 16 residues. Germline V gives CDR1 SGHDN, CDR2 FVKESK. The CDR3 loop reads CASSAGLASGADTQYF. The CDR3 coding sequence is TGTGCCAGCAGCGCCGGACTAGCGAGCGGGGCAGATACGCAGTATTTT.